The 29 T cell receptor beta chains in this list originate from one sample, sequenced in a study. In TCRdb, the RT-PCR reads were re-called with MiXCR into one record per CDR3 protein. The sample yields about 700,000 distinct CDR3 sequences, more than 13% seen once. The sequenced sample consisted of memory CD4+ T cells from blood. The receptors derive from a female donor in good health, serving as a healthy control.

The genes are TRBV27 and TRBJ1-5, with 8 bases aligning to TRBD1. J gave up 0 bases and V 5 bases, and 6 bases lay outside the gene matches. This CDR3 spans 16 amino acids. Germline lookup yields CDR1 MNHEY and CDR2 SMNVEV (reference sequence). The CDR3, as DNA: TGTGCCAGCAGTATACAGGGGGGCTATAGCAATCAGCCCCAGCATTTT. Translated, it gives CASSIQGGYSNQPQHF.

This clonotype has a count of ten or more. The chain joins TRBV24-1 to TRBJ2-1; TRBD1 aligns across 9 bases. The V gene end was trimmed by 2 bases and the J gene end by 1 base; junction bases not matched to a gene: 2. CDR3 size: 16 residues. The germline V gene encodes CDR1 KGHDR and CDR2 SFDVKD. CDR3 residues: CATSDYGTGSYNEQFF. DNA of the CDR3: TGTGCCACCAGTGATTACGGGACAGGGTCCTACAATGAGCAGTTCTTC.

This clonotype has only a few counts. This chain uses TRBV7-9 with TRBJ2-1; 13 bases match TRBD2. V was clipped by 8 bases and J by 3 bases; unmatched bases: 7. CDR1 and CDR2 from the germline V gene are SEHNR and FQNEAQ (reference sequence). The CDR3 covers 16 residues. CDR3 amino acids: CASGGGTSGIYNEQFF. The CDR3 DNA reads as TGTGCCAGCGGAGGGGGGACTAGCGGGATCTACAATGAGCAGTTCTTC.

The chain is built from TRBV6-6 and TRBJ2-7; D might be TRBD2 (7 bases). V gave up 6 bases and J gave up 2 bases, with 14 bases separating them. There are 14 residues in the CDR3. Germline V CDR1 and CDR2: MNHNY, SVGAGI (reference sequence). CDR3 in DNA: TGTGCCAGCAGACCCCGGGGGGACACCTACGAGCAGTACTTC. Protein sequence: CASRPRGDTYEQYF.

The V gene is TRBV11-1, the J gene TRBJ1-1; D perhaps matches TRBD1 (6 bases). The ends were cut back, 5 bases at V and 5 bases at J, with 15 bases in the middle. The length of the CDR3 is 14 residues. From germline, CDR1 is SGHAT and CDR2 FQDESV (reference sequence). The CDR3 DNA follows: TGTGCCAGCAGCCAGACCTACAGGGAAACTGAAGCTTTCTTT. Protein product: CASSQTYRETEAFF. Supplemented by reference TRBV11-1 and TRBJ1-1, the full variable domain reads EAEVAQSPRYKITEKSQAVAFWCDPISGHATLYWYRQILGQGPELLVQFQDESVVDDSQLPKDRFSAERLKGVDSTLKIQPAELGDSAMYLCASSQTYRETEAFFGQGTRLTVV.

This clonotype has at least ten counts. The chain has TRBV6-5 and TRBJ2-5; D is uncertain. CDR1 is MNHEY and CDR2 is SVGAGI in the germline V gene. Deletions cut 9 bases from V and 0 bases from J, with 8 bases between. This CDR3 is 12 amino acids long. This CDR3 is CASTDDQETQYF. The CDR3 DNA follows: TGTGCCAGTACAGATGACCAAGAGACCCAGTACTTC.

The rearrangement links TRBV2 to TRBJ1-2; D not certain. The V gene's germline CDR1 is SNHLY and CDR2 FYNNEI. V lost 7 bases and J 8 bases, leaving 26 bases between the germline ends. CDR3 length equals 16 residues. The CDR3 DNA follows: TGTGCCAGCACCCAAACCGCACAGCTCGCGTCCTCAGGCTACACCTTC. Translation gives CASTQTAQLASSGYTF.

CDR3 residues: CASSKGTALSGNTIYF. For the CDR3, the DNA is TGTGCCAGCAGCAAAGGGACAGCCCTCTCTGGAAACACCATATATTTT. The chain combines TRBV7-9 with TRBJ1-3, with 7 bases fitting TRBD1. V was pared by 5 bases and J by 0 bases, with 7 bases of the junction left unmatched. This CDR3 has 16 amino acids. Germline CDR1 is SEHNR and CDR2 is FQNEAQ (reference sequence).

This clonotype was seen many times. The rearrangement joins TRBV20-1 to TRBJ2-5; D gene ambiguous. V was cut by 3 bases and J by 2 bases, with 7 bases left in between. Germline V CDR1 and CDR2: DFQATT, SNEGSKA (reference sequence). The CDR3 extends over 12 amino acids. The CDR3 coding sequence is TGCAGTGCTAGCTTACCACAAGAGACCCAGTACTTC. It yields the protein CSASLPQETQYF.

The chain recombines TRBV7-9 with TRBJ1-1; D call uncertain. The germline V gene has CDR1 SEHNR and CDR2 FQNEAQ (reference sequence). The CDR3 consists of 16 residues. Trimming took off 2 bases at V and 1 base at J, with 14 bases between the two ends. The CDR3 loop reads CASSLSIGEENTEAFF. CDR3 DNA: TGTGCCAGCAGCTTAAGTATCGGGGAGGAGAACACTGAAGCTTTCTTT.

A few counts support this clonotype. The genes are TRBV7-2 and TRBJ2-1, with 7 positions matching TRBD2. Trimming cost V 1 base and J 0 bases; bases outside gene matches: 3. CDR1 and CDR2 from the germline V gene are SGHTA and FQGNSA. The CDR3 has 16 amino acids. CDR3 protein: CASSLGLALSYNEQFF. For the CDR3, the DNA is TGTGCCAGCAGCTTAGGACTAGCCCTCTCCTACAATGAGCAGTTCTTC.

This clonotype was counted at least ten times. The chain has TRBV7-6 and TRBJ1-1; D possibly corresponds to TRBD1 (6 bases). The CDR3 is 15 amino acids. V lost 1 base, J lost 3 bases, and 12 bases lay in between. Germline CDR1 reads SGHVS; CDR2 reads FNYEAQ. The CDR3 DNA is TGTGCCAGCAGCTTAGATCAGGGGTCTGACACTGAAGCTTTCTTT. Residues: CASSLDQGSDTEAFF.

This clonotype was recorded many times. V and J are TRBV5-5 and TRBJ1-1, with D uncertain. Germline values: CDR1 SGHKS, CDR2 YYEKEE (reference sequence). The ends were cut back, 6 bases at V and 1 base at J, with 10 bases in the middle. The CDR3 sequence is 13 residues long. In nucleotides, the CDR3 is TGTGCCAGCATCCTTAGAGAGAACACTGAAGCTTTCTTT. Its protein is CASILRENTEAFF.

The genes are TRBV4-2 and TRBJ2-1, with a possible D match to TRBD2 (6 bases). This CDR3 has 16 residues. Trimming took 0 bases from V and 5 from J, leaving 14 bases between them. Germline CDR1 is LGHNA and CDR2 is YNFKEQ. The CDR3 DNA is TGTGCCAGCAGCCAAGAACTCCAGGGAGGCGACAATGAGCAGTTCTTC. Protein product: CASSQELQGGDNEQFF.

This clonotype was counted a few times. The V call is TRBV28, the J call TRBJ1-2; a weak D match, TRBD1 (5 bases). Germline V gene lookup returns CDR1 MDHEN and CDR2 SYDVKM. V was trimmed by 5 bases and J by 2 bases, leaving 21 bases between them. This CDR3 has 17 residues. CDR3 in DNA: TGTGCCAGCAGTACTCGGACACGGACTCAGTTAAACTATGGCTACACCTTC. Its translation is CASSTRTRTQLNYGYTF.

This clonotype was seen a handful of times. The chain joins TRBV5-5 to TRBJ2-5, with D tentatively TRBD1 or TRBD2 (5 bases each). The CDR3 totals 14 residues. Trimming took 0 bases from V and 5 from J, leaving 11 bases between them. Germline V gives CDR1 SGHKS, CDR2 YYEKEE (reference sequence). The CDR3 region has the DNA TGTGCCAGCAGCTTGGGGGGACGGTCCGAGACCCAGTACTTC. Translating gives CASSLGGRSETQYF.

This clonotype has a handful of counts. The chain recombines TRBV6-1 with TRBJ2-7, with 7 bases lining up with TRBD1. This CDR3 is 14 amino acids long. The germline V gene encodes CDR1 MNHNS and CDR2 SASEGT. V was clipped by 3 bases and J by 2 bases; unmatched bases: 4. DNA for the CDR3: TGTGCCAGCAGTGACCGGACAGGAGCCTACGAGCAGTACTTC. This encodes CASSDRTGAYEQYF.

This clonotype was observed a few times. CDR3 sequence reads: CASSPIGTGVVGDTQYF. The CDR3 DNA reads as TGCGCCAGCAGCCCGATAGGTACGGGAGTAGTTGGAGATACGCAGTATTTT. The chain recombines TRBV5-1 with TRBJ2-3; D may be TRBD2 (6 bases). CDR3 length: 17 amino acids. V lost 4 bases and J 5 bases, leaving 23 bases between the germline ends. Germline loops: CDR1 SGHRS, CDR2 YFSETQ.

The sample holds many counts of this clonotype. This sequence joins TRBV5-6 and TRBJ1-2; 8 bases are a match to TRBD1. V lost 4 bases, J lost 8 bases, and 7 bases stayed unmatched. The CDR3 extends over 13 amino acids. In germline, CDR1 is SGHDT, CDR2 YYEEEE. This chain's CDR3 is CASSRRTGNGYTF. CDR3 sequence (DNA): TGTGCCAGCAGCCGTAGGACAGGGAACGGCTACACCTTC.

This clonotype has just a few counts. This chain uses TRBV7-2 with TRBJ2-4; D is uncertain. Germline CDR1 reads SGHTA; CDR2 reads FQGNSA. The germline V and J ends were trimmed by 1 base and 3 bases, with 4 bases remaining between them. This CDR3 is 13 amino acids long. CDR3 bases: TGTGCCAGCAGCTTAGTAGGCAAAAACATTCAGTACTTC. Translation: CASSLVGKNIQYF.

This clonotype is a singleton in its sample. The chain recombines TRBV19 with TRBJ2-6; D not resolved. CDR3 size: 15 residues. Trimming removed 7 bases at V and 1 base at J, with 11 bases between. The germline CDR1 and CDR2 sequences are LNHDA and SQIVND (reference sequence). Here the CDR3 DNA reads TGTGCCAGTACCGTGTCGTCGTCTGGGGCCAACGTCCTGACTTTC. The encoded protein is CASTVSSSGANVLTF.

This clonotype was observed many times. The chain uses TRBV20-1 and TRBJ1-3; D remains ambiguous. This CDR3 spans 14 amino acids. V shed 0 bases and J shed 0 bases, with 6 bases lying between them. From germline, CDR1 is DFQATT and CDR2 SNEGSKA (reference sequence). CDR3 nucleotide sequence: TGCAGTGCTAGAGACCGGAACTCTGGAAACACCATATATTTT. Translating it yields CSARDRNSGNTIYF.

This clonotype has a single count. V is TRBV5-1 and J is TRBJ2-5; TRBD2 is a possible D gene (6 bases). Germline values: CDR1 SGHRS, CDR2 YFSETQ. The CDR3 consists of 16 residues. V lost 4 bases to trimming and J lost 1 base, with 17 bases between them. The CDR3 is CASSLPRGSGQETQYF. Here the CDR3 DNA reads TGCGCCAGCAGCCTCCCGCGGGGTAGCGGCCAAGAGACCCAGTACTTC.

This clonotype has a handful of counts. This chain links TRBV7-3 with TRBJ2-3; 9 bases fit TRBD2. The trim removed 7 bases at V and 0 bases at J, leaving 5 bases unmatched. The CDR3 totals 15 residues. The germline V gene has CDR1 SGHTA and CDR2 FQGTGA. CDR3 DNA sequence: TGTGCCAGCATCCCTAGCGGGGCTAGCACAGATACGCAGTATTTT. As protein: CASIPSGASTDTQYF.

This clonotype was detected ten times or more. This chain uses TRBV10-3 with TRBJ2-7; 8 bases agree with TRBD2. V was pared by 7 bases and J by 3 bases, with 14 bases of the junction left unmatched. The length of the CDR3 is 16 residues. The V gene's germline CDR1 is ENHRY and CDR2 SYGVKD. The CDR3 DNA reads TGTGCCATCAAATCTTCTAAGACTAGCGCGGACTACGAGCAGTACTTC. It codes for CAIKSSKTSADYEQYF.

This clonotype has more than one count but fewer than ten. J is TRBJ2-1 and V is TRBV7-2, with a tentative D call TRBD2 (5 bases). The CDR3 runs 15 residues. V shed 5 bases and J shed 2 bases, with 13 bases lying between them. CDR1 is SGHTA, CDR2 FQGNSA, per germline. This CDR3 reads CASSARGGAYNEQFF. CDR3 coding DNA: TGTGCCAGCAGCGCCCGGGGTGGCGCCTACAATGAGCAGTTCTTC.

In its sample, this clonotype was seen a few times. V usage is TRBV9 and J usage is TRBJ2-2, with D perhaps TRBD1 (5 bases). The CDR3 totals 14 residues. In germline, CDR1 is SGDLS, CDR2 YYNGEE. The V and J ends lost 2 bases and 1 base respectively, with 6 bases between them. This CDR3 reads CASSVGLNTGELFF. The CDR3 DNA reads TGTGCCAGCAGCGTGGGGCTGAACACCGGGGAGCTGTTTTTT. Based on the CDR3 plus reference TRBV9 and TRBJ2-2, the full variable domain is DSGVTQTPKHLITATGQRVTLRCSPRSGDLSVYWYQQSLDQGLQFLIQYYNGEERAKGNILERFSAQQFPDLHSELNLSSLELGDSALYFCASSVGLNTGELFFGEGSRLTVL.

This clonotype was detected ten times or more. This chain links TRBV27 with TRBJ1-1; D may be TRBD1 (5 bases). Trimming removed 0 bases at V and 4 bases at J, with 12 bases between. The CDR3 length is 15 residues. Per germline, CDR1 MNHEY and CDR2 SMNVEV (reference sequence). Here the CDR3 reads CASSLSPLGGTEAFF. Here the CDR3 DNA reads TGTGCCAGCAGTTTATCTCCCCTCGGGGGCACTGAAGCTTTCTTT.

The V and J genes are TRBV5-4 and TRBJ1-1; the D is unclear. The CDR3 covers 14 residues. The germline V gene has CDR1 SGHNT and CDR2 YYREEE (reference sequence). V gave up 1 base and J gave up 1 base, with 8 bases separating them. The CDR3 sequence is CASSLTSGNTEAFF. In nucleotides, the CDR3 is TGTGCCAGCAGCTTGACCTCGGGGAACACTGAAGCTTTCTTT.